Many counts were recorded for the clone carrying this T cell receptor (beta chain). TCRdb re-called the RT-PCR reads through MiXCR, storing one row per CDR3 protein. The sample yields approximately 500,000 distinct CDR3 sequences, around 21% seen once. The data belong to a study of response to subunit inactivated influenza vaccine. The CDR3 length is 14 residues. Germline V CDR1 and CDR2: SQVTM, ANQGSEA. These same data were also listed under a study on T cells expressing NK-cell markers. From that report: A 5'RACE template switching approach incorporating UMIs was used to make TCR beta cDNA. HCMV serostatus: seven of eight sequenced donors positive, one negative. NKG2C+ dominant clonotype frequencies in 5 or 6 donors were about 1.0-7.5% of CD8+ T cells.

The chain has TRBV29-1 and TRBJ2-1, with D hard to call. The receptor comes from a man aged 50 to 59 who received an inactivated influenza vaccine. The source material was CD4+ T cells sorted from PBMCs, sampled 11 to 12 days after vaccination. This CDR3 is CKVSAGSSYNEQFF. CDR3 nucleotides: TGCAAGGTGTCAGCTGGGTCCTCCTACAATGAGCAGTTCTTC.